This entry describes one T cell receptor (beta chain). The V gene's germline CDR1 is ENHRY and CDR2 SYGVKD. There are 12 residues in the CDR3. V was pared by 4 bases and J by 8 bases, with 11 bases between. This record comes from a study of blood T cell repertoires in COVID-19. Across the whole study: Samples came from the United States, Italy and Spain, spanning acute and convalescent COVID-19.

Only in-frame clones appear in the TCRdb table, and some are missing; sequencing was by immunoSEQ multiplex PCR. The sample lists a few hundred thousand clones; approximately 90% were seen once. The material sequenced was peripheral blood. V and J are TRBV10-3 and TRBJ1-2, with TRBD1 as a possible D gene (5 bases). This TCR came from a man aged 45-65 years with acute or convalescent COVID-19. The CDR3 sequence: CAISGGGAGYTF. The CDR3 DNA follows: TGTGCCATCAGTGGGGGAGGGGCCGGCTACACCTTC.